A selection of T cell receptor beta chains follows, all from one sample in a study of blood T cell repertoires in COVID-19. The protocol was immunoSEQ multiplex PCR, while the TCRdb copy is restricted to in-frame clones and leaves out a portion. The sample carries tens of thousands of clones, 60% to 85% recorded once. Specimen: peripheral blood. Receptors originate from a man between 70 and 80 years old with acute or convalescent COVID-19. Both conserved end residues are part of each CDR3. The D gene is left open where the match is weak. Only part of the rows carry a size: once, few, many, or a class if the clone is expanded.

>-|TRBV7-2|-|TRBJ2-5
CASSLARAIQSAQYF
TGTGCCAGCAGCTTAGCGCGGGCGATCCAATCGGCCCAGTACTTC
>TRBD2|TRBV7-7|-|TRBJ2-7
CASSEGLAGVGEQYF
TGTGCTAGCAGCGAGGGACTAGCGGGAGTGGGGGAGCAGTACTTC
>-|TRBV5-1|-|TRBJ2-6
CASSLASGANVLTF
TGCGCCAGCAGCTTGGCGTCCGGGGCCAACGTCCTGACTTTC
>-|TRBV9|few|TRBJ1-6
CASSSRGGGNSPLHF
TGTGCCAGCAGCTCCCGCGGGGGCGGGAATTCACCCCTCCACTTT
>-|TRBV11-2|-|TRBJ1-5
CASSPDGGFGQPQHF
TGTGCCAGCAGCCCGGATGGGGGGTTCGGGCAGCCCCAGCATTTT
>TRBD1|TRBV24-1|-|TRBJ1-6
CATQDRDNSPLHF
TGTGCCACCCAGGACAGGGACAATTCACCCCTCCACTTT
>-|TRBV10-3|-|TRBJ1-1
CAIRRQENTEAFF
TGTGCCATCAGGAGACAGGAGAACACTGAAGCTTTCTTT
>-|TRBV9|-|TRBJ2-7
CASSVAQGEQYF
TGTGCCAGCAGCGTAGCTCAGGGCGAGCAGTACTTC
>TRBD1|TRBV12-3/TRBV12-4|-|TRBJ1-2
CASRTGGGSYTF
TGTGCCAGCAGAACAGGGGGCGGTAGCTACACCTTC
>-|TRBV12-2|-|TRBJ2-1
CASRLAKEKVPLRENDNEQFF
TGTGCAAGTCGCTTAGCGAAGGAAAAGGTACCCCTGCGGGAGAACGACAATGAGCAGTTCTTC
>-|TRBV27|-|TRBJ1-1
CASSPGEANTEAFF
TGTGCCAGCAGTCCCGGAGAGGCGAACACTGAAGCTTTCTTT
>TRBD1|TRBV3-1/TRBV3-2|-|TRBJ1-6
CASSQTGEGSPLHF
TGTGCCAGCAGCCAAACAGGGGAAGGTTCACCCCTCCACTTT
>-|TRBV5-4|-|TRBJ1-1
CASSLALMNTEAFF
TGTGCCAGCAGCTTGGCACTCATGAACACTGAAGCTTTCTTT
>-|TRBV9|-|TRBJ1-6
CASSPQDFFNSPLHF
TGTGCCAGCAGCCCCCAGGATTTCTTTAATTCACCCCTCCACTTT
>TRBD2|TRBV19|-|TRBJ2-3
CASSTSGNPFGTQYF
TGTGCCAGTAGTACTAGCGGGAACCCTTTCGGTACGCAGTATTTT
>TRBD1|TRBV7-3|-|TRBJ1-1
CASSTGTGRVRTEAFF
TGTGCCAGCAGCACGGGGACAGGCCGCGTTAGAACTGAAGCTTTCTTT
>TRBD2|TRBV11-3|-|TRBJ2-5
CASSSGGETQYF
TGTGCCAGCAGCTCGGGGGGGGAGACCCAGTACTTC
>-|TRBV5-5|-|TRBJ2-3
CASSSFSPPDTQYF
TGTGCCAGCAGCTCTTTTTCCCCTCCAGATACGCAGTATTTT
>-|TRBV19|-|TRBJ1-4
CASSMGQGGEKLFF
TGTGCCAGTAGTATGGGGCAGGGAGGCGAAAAACTGTTTTTT
>-|TRBV19|-|TRBJ2-3
CASMLRGRAGDTQYF
TGTGCCAGTATGTTAAGGGGGAGGGCCGGAGATACGCAGTATTTT
>-|TRBV5-1|-|TRBJ1-2
CASSFPGGDGYTF
TGCGCCAGCAGCTTCCCCGGGGGGGATGGCTACACCTTC
>TRBD1|TRBV9|-|TRBJ1-4
CASSRRQGTNEKLFF
TGTGCCAGCTCCCGCAGACAGGGGACTAATGAAAAACTGTTTTTT
>TRBD1|TRBV7-3|-|TRBJ2-3
CASSSGQGTDTQYF
TGTGCCAGCAGCTCCGGACAGGGTACAGATACGCAGTATTTT
>-|TRBV18|-|TRBJ2-1
CASSPSSGGGDEQFF
TGTGCCAGCTCACCAAGTAGCGGAGGAGGCGATGAGCAGTTCTTC
>TRBD2|TRBV3-1/TRBV3-2|-|TRBJ2-2
CASSQVAGLAGGYTGELFF
TGTGCCAGCAGCCAGGTTGCCGGACTAGCGGGAGGGTACACCGGGGAGCTGTTTTTT
>TRBD2|TRBV7-2|few|TRBJ2-4
CASSLVAGRVYF
TGTGCCAGCAGCTTAGTTGCCGGGAGGGTGTACTTC
>-|TRBV15|-|TRBJ2-2
CATSRAGGGELFF
TGTGCCACCAGCAGAGCCGGAGGTGGGGAGCTGTTTTTT
>-|TRBV2|-|TRBJ1-5
CASSDWRGQHF
TGTGCCAGCAGTGACTGGCGGGGCCAGCATTTT
>-|TRBV5-6|-|TRBJ1-1
CASSSGFSAFF
TGTGCCAGCAGCTCGGGTTTTTCGGCTTTCTTT
>TRBD1|TRBV5-1|-|TRBJ1-2
CASSPSTGGLVDYGYTF
TGCGCCAGCAGCCCGTCGACAGGGGGCTTGGTTGACTATGGCTACACCTTC
>TRBD1|TRBV28|-|TRBJ1-2
CASGATGDEGYTF
TGTGCCAGCGGAGCCACAGGGGACGAAGGCTACACCTTC
>TRBD1|TRBV19|-|TRBJ1-5
CASSVSGTGGYSNQPQHF
TGTGCCAGTAGTGTCTCCGGGACAGGGGGGTATAGCAATCAGCCCCAGCATTTT
>TRBD1|TRBV28|few|TRBJ1-6
CASSLQGARNSPLHF
TGTGCCAGCAGTTTACAGGGGGCGCGTAATTCACCCCTCCACTTT